This is a list of T cell receptor beta chains from one sample in a study of cytomegalovirus exposure and HLA in healthy donors. Some clones are missing from TCRdb's copy, which holds only in-frame ones; the method was immunoSEQ multiplex PCR. The data hold around 200,000 clones, with about 62% observed a single time. The sequenced material came from PBMCs. Every receptor here comes from a man aged 35 to 55 in good health and CMV-seronegative. Each CDR3 is given without its conserved first and last residue. Expanded clones are given a class, and other clones once, few, many or no size at all.

CDR3 protein: SVERGGGQF
clone size: -
V gene: TRBV29-1
J gene: TRBJ2-1

CDR3 protein: ASSLKEGRSTDTQY
clone size: few
V gene: TRBV7-3
J gene: TRBJ2-3

CDR3 protein: ASSLELVRA
clone size: -
V gene: TRBV11-2
J gene: TRBJ1-2

CDR3 protein: ASSPRGLAGVGNTGELF
clone size: -
V gene: TRBV18
J gene: TRBJ2-2

CDR3 protein: ASSARGAATSYEQY
clone size: -
V gene: TRBV6-1
J gene: TRBJ2-7

CDR3 protein: ASSLWAGESTEAF
clone size: -
V gene: TRBV5-1
J gene: TRBJ1-1

CDR3 protein: AWSQNPLTGREPYEQY
clone size: few
V gene: TRBV30
J gene: TRBJ2-7

CDR3 protein: ASNAGNYGYT
clone size: -
V gene: TRBV28
J gene: TRBJ1-2

CDR3 protein: ASVGRGAVLNTGELF
clone size: -
V gene: TRBV19
J gene: TRBJ2-2

CDR3 protein: ASSGGNTDTQY
clone size: -
V gene: TRBV18
J gene: TRBJ2-3

CDR3 protein: ASSVQDRTPLYGYT
clone size: -
V gene: TRBV9
J gene: TRBJ1-2

CDR3 protein: ASSLPGLQETQY
clone size: few
V gene: TRBV5-1
J gene: TRBJ2-5

CDR3 protein: ASSDSGQVNTEAF
clone size: few
V gene: TRBV25-1
J gene: TRBJ1-1

CDR3 protein: ASSLVGTTLNYEQY
clone size: few
V gene: TRBV7-8
J gene: -

CDR3 protein: ASSFGRGQFGYEQY
clone size: -
V gene: TRBV7-2
J gene: TRBJ2-7

CDR3 protein: ASSAGQGASWEKLF
clone size: -
V gene: TRBV28
J gene: TRBJ1-4

CDR3 protein: ASLLREVSGNTIY
clone size: -
V gene: TRBV21-1
J gene: TRBJ1-3

CDR3 protein: ATSRDLEGSQY
clone size: -
V gene: TRBV15
J gene: TRBJ2-5

CDR3 protein: ASSLALGAGGELF
clone size: -
V gene: TRBV5-1
J gene: TRBJ2-2

CDR3 protein: ATSPDRLGGNTIY
clone size: -
V gene: TRBV15
J gene: TRBJ1-3

CDR3 protein: ASRLRGGPNIQY
clone size: -
V gene: TRBV13
J gene: TRBJ2-4

CDR3 protein: ASSLAGGKTQY
clone size: once
V gene: TRBV5-8
J gene: TRBJ2-5

CDR3 protein: ASSPARANVLT
clone size: -
V gene: TRBV18
J gene: TRBJ2-6

CDR3 protein: ASSLNGARGYEQY
clone size: -
V gene: TRBV5-1
J gene: TRBJ2-7

CDR3 protein: ASTATGLNTEAF
clone size: few
V gene: TRBV6-1
J gene: TRBJ1-1

CDR3 protein: SVGPQRERRNEQF
clone size: -
V gene: TRBV29-1
J gene: TRBJ2-1

CDR3 protein: ASSPVDSGINEQF
clone size: once
V gene: TRBV4-1
J gene: TRBJ2-1

CDR3 protein: ASNGGVLREQY
clone size: -
V gene: TRBV19
J gene: TRBJ2-7

CDR3 protein: ASSPQSTDTQY
clone size: -
V gene: TRBV7-3
J gene: TRBJ2-3

CDR3 protein: ASSLIQGAVETQY
clone size: few
V gene: TRBV5-4
J gene: TRBJ2-5

CDR3 protein: ASSNTSGYSYEQY
clone size: -
V gene: TRBV5-4
J gene: TRBJ2-7

CDR3 protein: ASVLDRDYGYT
clone size: -
V gene: TRBV6-1
J gene: TRBJ1-2

CDR3 protein: ASSQESSGGANEQF
clone size: -
V gene: TRBV4-1
J gene: TRBJ2-1

CDR3 protein: ASSPGGHQETQY
clone size: -
V gene: TRBV27
J gene: TRBJ2-5

CDR3 protein: ASKISGLAFGYEQY
clone size: once
V gene: TRBV19
J gene: TRBJ2-7

CDR3 protein: AISEFRLAGGTDTQY
clone size: -
V gene: TRBV10-3
J gene: TRBJ2-3

CDR3 protein: ANKVRDSYYNSPLH
clone size: -
V gene: TRBV9
J gene: TRBJ1-6

CDR3 protein: ASSHRDRYNEKLF
clone size: -
V gene: TRBV18
J gene: TRBJ1-4

CDR3 protein: ASSGTSGGANQETQY
clone size: -
V gene: TRBV18
J gene: TRBJ2-5

CDR3 protein: ASSYGRGTRDTEAF
clone size: -
V gene: TRBV18
J gene: TRBJ1-1

CDR3 protein: ASRMSGGQETQY
clone size: -
V gene: TRBV11-2
J gene: TRBJ2-5

CDR3 protein: ASSKSGSSYNEQF
clone size: -
V gene: TRBV19
J gene: TRBJ2-1

CDR3 protein: ASSWTKNTGELF
clone size: -
V gene: TRBV28
J gene: TRBJ2-2

CDR3 protein: SVDGGIGIQY
clone size: few
V gene: TRBV29-1
J gene: TRBJ2-4

CDR3 protein: ASSKNRTGGSGANVLT
clone size: -
V gene: TRBV21-1
J gene: TRBJ2-6

CDR3 protein: ASSQIYSRSDEQY
clone size: -
V gene: TRBV4-1
J gene: TRBJ2-7

CDR3 protein: SSNSPGGQGAYGYT
clone size: -
V gene: TRBV7-9
J gene: TRBJ1-2

CDR3 protein: ASSYNIFSYEQY
clone size: -
V gene: TRBV2
J gene: TRBJ2-7

CDR3 protein: RLGGDTEAF
clone size: once
V gene: TRBV20-1
J gene: TRBJ1-1

CDR3 protein: ASSVAPLSSGANVLT
clone size: -
V gene: TRBV9
J gene: TRBJ2-6

CDR3 protein: ATSTTGETEAF
clone size: -
V gene: TRBV15
J gene: TRBJ1-1

CDR3 protein: AWRTRGAGELF
clone size: -
V gene: TRBV30
J gene: TRBJ2-2

CDR3 protein: ASSLAPGSSGRGSEQY
clone size: -
V gene: TRBV7-2
J gene: TRBJ2-7

CDR3 protein: ASSKVGTSGRAAADTQY
clone size: once
V gene: TRBV21-1
J gene: TRBJ2-3

CDR3 protein: ASSWKGGTGEPF
clone size: -
V gene: TRBV6-5
J gene: TRBJ2-2

CDR3 protein: ASSHRTGWGSYNSPLH
clone size: -
V gene: TRBV14
J gene: TRBJ1-6

CDR3 protein: ASRMDWGDEQY
clone size: -
V gene: TRBV5-1
J gene: TRBJ2-7

CDR3 protein: ASSDPTSGRVDGTQY
clone size: -
V gene: TRBV6-1
J gene: TRBJ2-3

CDR3 protein: ASSLGSGTSGQETQY
clone size: -
V gene: TRBV5-4
J gene: TRBJ2-5